A single sample is the source of the 20 T cell receptor beta chains below, sequenced in a study of control samples from healthy donors and cancer patients. Data came from immunoSEQ multiplex PCR; TCRdb stores just in-frame clones and leaves some out. The sample has under 150,000 clones, 70% to 90% seen once. The sample taken for sequencing was blood. The receptors shown here come from a woman aged 70-85 years in good health.

This chain links TRBV9 with TRBJ2-2, with D perhaps matching TRBD1 (6 bases). V lost 0 bases and J 1 base, leaving 7 bases between the germline ends. Germline assignment: CDR1 SGDLS and CDR2 YYNGEE. The CDR3 covers 15 residues. DNA for the CDR3: TGTGCCAGCAGCGTAGGGACAGTGAACACCGGGGAGCTGTTTTTT. Translating gives CASSVGTVNTGELFF.

For the CDR3, the DNA is TGTGCCAGCAGCTCCCTCGGGGGTAGGTCTGGAAACACCATATATTTT. Translated, it gives CASSSLGGRSGNTIYF. The rearrangement joins TRBV11-2 to TRBJ1-3, with a weak D call TRBD1 (5 bases). Trimming stripped 4 bases from V and 1 base from J, with 14 bases between. CDR1 SGHAT and CDR2 FQNNGV come from the germline V gene. This CDR3 has 16 amino acids.

This chain connects TRBV2 to TRBJ2-1; 12 bases are shared with TRBD1. The CDR3 covers 17 residues. With V trimmed by 3 bases and J by 7 bases, 10 bases remained unmatched. The germline gives CDR1 SNHLY, CDR2 FYNNEI. The CDR3 sequence is CASSDNRGQGAWNEQFF. CDR3 nucleotide sequence: TGTGCCAGCAGTGATAATCGGGGACAGGGGGCTTGGAATGAGCAGTTCTTC.

V gene TRBV1 combines with J gene TRBJ1-2. TRBV1 is a known pseudogene. This CDR3 spans 15 amino acids. As DNA, the CDR3 is TGCACCAGCAGCCAAGATCTGACCGGGTACTATGGCTACACCTTC. This gives the protein CTSSQDLTGYYGYTF.

J is TRBJ1-1 and V is TRBV5-1; the D gene is possibly TRBD1 (5 bases). Germline values: CDR1 SGHRS, CDR2 YFSETQ. The CDR3 sequence is 16 residues long. V lost 4 bases to trimming and J lost 0 bases, with 16 bases between them. CDR3 nucleotide sequence: TGCGCCAGCAGCCCACTCGGATGGGGGGTGAACACTGAAGCTTTCTTT. Its translation: CASSPLGWGVNTEAFF.

The rearrangement joins TRBV5-1 to TRBJ1-2, with 7 bases aligning to TRBD1. Germline CDR1 SGHRS, CDR2 YFSETQ. The CDR3 is made up of 14 amino acids. After removal of 0 bases from V and 2 bases from J, the junction contained 1 base not matched to a gene. For the CDR3, the DNA is TGCGCCAGCAGCTTGGCCAGGGGGAACTATGGCTACACCTTC. It encodes CASSLARGNYGYTF.

CDR3 sequence: CASSWTNVLTF. In DNA, the CDR3 is TGTGCCAGCAGTTGGACAAACGTCCTGACTTTC. The chain recombines TRBV6-2 or TRBV6-3 with TRBJ2-6, with D maybe TRBD1 (5 bases). The CDR3 contains 11 residues. CDR1 and CDR2 (germline): MNHEY, SVGEGT. V was pared by 4 bases and J by 10 bases, with 5 bases between.

V gene TRBV11-1 combines with J gene TRBJ1-1, with a possible D match to TRBD1 (6 bases). This CDR3 region has 15 residues. V was cut by 4 bases and J by 5 bases, with 17 bases left in between. Germline V gene lookup returns CDR1 SGHAT and CDR2 FQDESV (reference sequence). As DNA, the CDR3 is TGTGCCAGCAGCTCGGGCCAAGGGGGGGAGACTGAAGCTTTCTTT. Its protein product is CASSSGQGGETEAFF. The full variable domain, rest sourced from reference TRBV11-1 and TRBJ1-1, is EAEVAQSPRYKITEKSQAVAFWCDPISGHATLYWYRQILGQGPELLVQFQDESVVDDSQLPKDRFSAERLKGVDSTLKIQPAELGDSAMYLCASSSGQGGETEAFFGQGTRLTVV.

Here the CDR3 DNA reads TGTGCCAGCAGCGTAAATTATAATTCACCCCTCCACTTT. It is translated as CASSVNYNSPLHF. The V and J genes are TRBV27 and TRBJ1-6, with D uncertain. V lost 6 bases, J lost 4 bases, and 7 bases lay in between. CDR3 size: 13 residues. Per the germline V gene, CDR1 is MNHEY and CDR2 is SMNVEV (reference sequence).

V and J are TRBV19 and TRBJ1-1; 7 bases align to TRBD1. V dropped 4 bases and J dropped 0; count of bases not matched to a gene: 8. The CDR3 sequence is 16 residues long. Germline-derived CDR1 and CDR2 are LNHDA and SQIVND (reference sequence). CDR3 DNA sequence: TGTGCCAGTAGTAGGCAGACAGGGCCGATGAACACTGAAGCTTTCTTT. Translating gives CASSRQTGPMNTEAFF.

The chain combines TRBV5-1 with TRBJ1-1; perhaps TRBD1 as D (6 bases). This CDR3 comprises 15 residues. CDR1 is SGHRS, CDR2 YFSETQ, per germline. Between the trimmed V and J ends, which lost 4 bases and 4 bases, there was a span of 17 bases. CDR3 loop: CASSLPGDSITEAFF. In DNA, the CDR3 is TGCGCCAGCAGCCTACCAGGGGACTCAATCACTGAAGCTTTCTTT. Together with reference TRBV5-1 and TRBJ1-1, the CDR3 gives the full variable domain: KAGVTQTPRYLIKTRGQQVTLSCSPISGHRSVSWYQQTPGQGLQFLFEYFSETQRNKGNFPGRFSGRQFSNSRSEMNVSTLELGDSALYLCASSLPGDSITEAFFGQGTRLTVV.

This CDR3 is CASKEQASVGYTF. In DNA, the CDR3 is TGTGCCAGTAAGGAGCAGGCCTCCGTGGGCTACACCTTC. The rearrangement links TRBV19 to TRBJ1-2, with D hard to call. This CDR3 region has 13 residues. Germline V gene lookup returns CDR1 LNHDA and CDR2 SQIVND (reference sequence). With 7 bases removed from V and 8 bases from J, the gap between germline ends came to 17 bases.

The V call is TRBV9, the J call TRBJ2-5, with TRBD2 identical over 8 bases. The CDR3 totals 15 residues. The germline V gene encodes CDR1 SGDLS and CDR2 YYNGEE. The J segment lost 5 bases and the V segment lost 2 bases, leaving 8 bases of the junction unmatched. Here the CDR3 reads CASSVAGGIWETQYF. The CDR3 nucleotides are TGTGCCAGCAGCGTGGCGGGGGGTATCTGGGAGACCCAGTACTTC.

This chain connects TRBV7-9 to TRBJ1-2, with D unclear. V was clipped by 3 bases and J by 2 bases, with 13 bases between them. CDR3 length: 15 amino acids. Germline CDR1 is SEHNR and CDR2 is FQNEAQ (reference sequence). The CDR3 sequence is CASSLGNTLNYGYTF. The CDR3 coding sequence is TGTGCCAGCAGCTTGGGGAACACGCTAAACTATGGCTACACCTTC. Together with reference TRBV7-9 and TRBJ1-2, the CDR3 gives the full variable domain: DTGVSQNPRHKITKRGQNVTFRCDPISEHNRLYWYRQTLGQGPEFLTYFQNEAQLEKSRLLSDRFSAERPKGSFSTLEIQRTEQGDSAMYLCASSLGNTLNYGYTFGSGTRLTVV.

The chain recombines TRBV5-1 with TRBJ2-5; tentatively, D is TRBD1 or TRBD2 (5 bases each). This CDR3 comprises 14 residues. V was pared by 3 bases and J by 5 bases, with 14 bases between. Per germline, CDR1 SGHRS and CDR2 YFSETQ. CDR3 region: CASSWGTSEETQYF. In nucleotides, the CDR3 is TGCGCCAGCAGCTGGGGGACCAGCGAGGAGACCCAGTACTTC.

V gene TRBV19 combines with J gene TRBJ1-2, with D possibly matching TRBD1 (6 bases). Germline CDR1 and CDR2: LNHDA and SQIVND (reference sequence). The CDR3 runs 14 residues. Trimming took 11 bases from V and 1 from J, leaving 17 bases between them. As DNA, the CDR3 is TGTGCCGCTCGTACAGGGCGGATTAACTATGGCTACACCTTC. This codes for CAARTGRINYGYTF. Variable domain in full (rest from reference TRBV19 and TRBJ1-2): DGGITQSPKYLFRKEGQNVTLSCEQNLNHDAMYWYRQDPGQGLRLIYYSQIVNDFQKGDIAEGYSVSREKKESFPLTVTSAQKNPTAFYLCAARTGRINYGYTFGSGTRLTVV.

CDR3 residues: CASRGQQSTNEKLFF. The CDR3 nucleotides read TGTGCCAGCAGGGGACAGCAGTCCACTAATGAAAAACTGTTTTTT. The chain employs TRBV2 and TRBJ1-4, with 7 bases fitting TRBD1. The V gene's germline CDR1 is SNHLY and CDR2 FYNNEI. V shed 6 bases and J 2 bases; nucleotides not matched to a gene: 6. The CDR3 spans 15 residues.

This clone has only one observation. The chain combines TRBV19 with TRBJ1-2, with D perhaps matching TRBD1 (5 bases). The CDR3 totals 14 residues. Between the trimmed V and J ends, which lost 6 bases and 2 bases, there was a span of 13 bases. Per the germline V gene, CDR1 is LNHDA and CDR2 is SQIVND (reference sequence). CDR3 coding DNA: TGTGCCAGTAGGGGACCGTTAACCAACTATGGCTACACCTTC. This gives the protein CASRGPLTNYGYTF.

This chain links TRBV6-1 with TRBJ1-6, with D unresolved. The CDR3 runs 18 residues. Per the germline V gene, CDR1 is MNHNS and CDR2 is SASEGT. V shed 1 base and J shed 8 bases, with 21 bases lying between them. CDR3 DNA: TGTGCCAGCAGTGAAGTTAGAATTTTCACGGGATATTATTCACCCCTCCACTTT. It codes for CASSEVRIFTGYYSPLHF.

J is TRBJ2-1 and V is TRBV10-3; 8 nucleotides agree with TRBD2. V dropped 2 bases and J dropped 7; count of bases not matched to a gene: 7. The CDR3 sequence is 15 residues long. From germline, CDR1 is ENHRY and CDR2 SYGVKD. The CDR3 reads CAISEGSGVGNEQFF. The CDR3 DNA is TGTGCCATCAGTGAGGGTAGCGGGGTAGGAAATGAGCAGTTCTTC.